This T cell receptor (beta chain) was captured by sequencing in a study of T cell responses to AZD1222 COVID-19 vaccine. Notes on the study in general: Spike-specific TCR breadth and depth both grew after two AZD1222 doses. Sampling captured repertoires only after the peak T cell response.

The V gene's germline CDR1 is SEHNR and CDR2 FQNEAQ (reference sequence). V was shortened by 1 base and J by 0 bases, with 21 bases between the two germline ends. The CDR3 is 19 residues long. Notes on this clone: The antigen is not known.

Clones were sequenced by immunoSEQ multiplex PCR, and TCRdb holds only the in-frame ones, with some missing. The table records approximately 200,000 clones, roughly 92% of them present only once. The TCR sequence derives from an adult who received the AZD1222 COVID-19 vaccine. This chain links TRBV7-9 with TRBJ1-2; D remains unclear. Sequenced here: peripheral blood, sampled 28 days after the second AZD1222 dose. The CDR3 loop reads CASSLDMGRSYEANYGYTF. CDR3 sequence (DNA): TGTGCCAGCAGCTTAGATATGGGTAGATCATACGAGGCTAACTATGGCTACACCTTC. Full variable domain (outside the CDR3, taken from reference TRBV7-9 and TRBJ1-2): DTGVSQNPRHKITKRGQNVTFRCDPISEHNRLYWYRQTLGQGPEFLTYFQNEAQLEKSRLLSDRFSAERPKGSFSTLEIQRTEQGDSAMYLCASSLDMGRSYEANYGYTFGSGTRLTVV.